Listed here are 5 T cell receptor beta chains from one sample, sequenced in a study of Ad26.COV2.S vaccination and SARS-CoV-2 variants. Data came from immunoSEQ multiplex PCR; TCRdb stores just in-frame clones and leaves some out. This sample has roughly 380,000 clones, with around 90% found just once. Specified treatment: roughly 18 received Ad26.COV2.S at low or high dose, single or two shots; 5 received placebo; per-sample allocation not given. Following the first vaccine or placebo injection, samples were taken on day 63. This specimen consisted of peripheral blood, obtained in a trial of Ad26.COV2.S vaccine versus placebo. The source of these receptors is a person between 18 and 60 years old who received the Ad26.COV2.S COVID-19 vaccine or a placebo.

This clone was seen more than once but under ten times. V and J are TRBV6-6 and TRBJ2-7; D remains ambiguous. There are 11 residues in the CDR3. Germline lookup yields CDR1 MNHNY and CDR2 SVGAGI (reference sequence). Deletions cut 5 bases from V and 3 bases from J, with 5 bases between. CDR3 DNA: TGTGCCAGCAGTCCCTACTACGAGCAGTACTTC. Its translation is CASSPYYEQYF.

The chain uses TRBV7-9 and TRBJ2-7, with 9 bases aligning to TRBD1. V dropped 5 bases and J dropped 4; count of bases not matched to a gene: 6. The CDR3 is 14 amino acids. Germline CDR1 and CDR2: SEHNR and FQNEAQ (reference sequence). In DNA, the CDR3 is TGTGCCAGCAGCATCCCGGGACAGGGTTACGAGCAGTACTTC. Translating it yields CASSIPGQGYEQYF. Full variable domain (outside the CDR3, taken from reference TRBV7-9 and TRBJ2-7): DTGVSQNPRHKITKRGQNVTFRCDPISEHNRLYWYRQTLGQGPEFLTYFQNEAQLEKSRLLSDRFSAERPKGSFSTLEIQRTEQGDSAMYLCASSIPGQGYEQYFGPGTRLTVT.

This rearrangement joins TRBV7-3 to TRBJ2-1; D unresolved. CDR3 length equals 14 residues. CDR1 and CDR2 (germline): SGHTA, FQGTGA. Trimming took 5 bases from V and 0 from J, leaving 8 bases between them. Here the CDR3 reads CASSLYGSYNEQFF. CDR3 DNA sequence: TGTGCCAGCAGCCTGTATGGCTCCTACAATGAGCAGTTCTTC.

This chain uses TRBV4-1 with TRBJ1-4, with TRBD1 matching 8 bases. The trim removed 7 bases at V and 5 bases at J, leaving 9 bases unmatched. Germline CDR1 and CDR2: MGHRA and YSYEKL. There are 15 residues in the CDR3. This CDR3 reads CASNYPGTGNEKLFF. The DNA of the CDR3 is TGCGCCAGCAACTACCCCGGGACAGGAAATGAAAAACTGTTTTTT.

The gene calls are TRBV2 and TRBJ1-2, with D uncertain. Germline values: CDR1 SNHLY, CDR2 FYNNEI. CDR3 size: 13 residues. The CDR3 DNA reads TGTGCACTGCTAGGTGATGACCTGCGTAGGTACACCTTC. Its translation is CALLGDDLRRYTF.